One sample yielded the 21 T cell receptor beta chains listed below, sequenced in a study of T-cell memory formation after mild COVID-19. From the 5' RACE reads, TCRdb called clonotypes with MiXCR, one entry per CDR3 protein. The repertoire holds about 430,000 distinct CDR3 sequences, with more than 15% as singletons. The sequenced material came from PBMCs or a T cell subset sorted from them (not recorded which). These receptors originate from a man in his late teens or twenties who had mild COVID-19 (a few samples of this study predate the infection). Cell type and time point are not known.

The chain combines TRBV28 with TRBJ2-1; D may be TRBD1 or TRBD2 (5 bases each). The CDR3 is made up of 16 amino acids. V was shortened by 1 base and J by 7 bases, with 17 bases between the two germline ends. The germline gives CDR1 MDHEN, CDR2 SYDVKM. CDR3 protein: CASSLFMGQGDNEQFF. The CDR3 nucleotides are TGTGCCAGCAGTTTATTTATGGGGCAGGGAGATAATGAGCAGTTCTTC.

The CDR3 bases are TGCGCCAGCAGCCCCCTGGACACCACCTACGAGCAGTACTTC. Translation: CASSPLDTTYEQYF. The chain uses TRBV5-1 and TRBJ2-7, with TRBD1 as a possible D gene (5 bases). The germline V gene encodes CDR1 SGHRS and CDR2 YFSETQ. CDR3 length: 14 residues. The ends were cut back, 4 bases at V and 2 bases at J, with 13 bases in the middle.

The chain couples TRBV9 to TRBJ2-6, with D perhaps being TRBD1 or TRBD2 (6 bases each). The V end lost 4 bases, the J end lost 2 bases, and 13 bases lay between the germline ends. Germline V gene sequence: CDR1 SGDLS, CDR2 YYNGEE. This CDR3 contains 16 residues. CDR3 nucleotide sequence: TGTGCCAGCAGCCCCCCGGGGGCTACTGGGGCCAACGTCCTGACTTTC. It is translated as CASSPPGATGANVLTF.

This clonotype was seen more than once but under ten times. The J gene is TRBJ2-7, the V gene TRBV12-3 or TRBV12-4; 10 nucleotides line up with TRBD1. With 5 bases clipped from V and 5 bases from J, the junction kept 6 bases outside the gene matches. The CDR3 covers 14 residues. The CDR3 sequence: CASSPGTGDHEQYV. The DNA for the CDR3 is TGTGCCAGCAGTCCCGGGACAGGGGACCACGAGCAGTACGTC.

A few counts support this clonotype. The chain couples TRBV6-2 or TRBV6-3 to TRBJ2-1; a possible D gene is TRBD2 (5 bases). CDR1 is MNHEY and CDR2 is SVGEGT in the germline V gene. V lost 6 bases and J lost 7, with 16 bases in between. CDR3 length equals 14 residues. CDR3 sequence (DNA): TGTGCCAGCAGGGCGCGGACTGGTAGTAATGAGCAGTTCTTC. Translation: CASRARTGSNEQFF.

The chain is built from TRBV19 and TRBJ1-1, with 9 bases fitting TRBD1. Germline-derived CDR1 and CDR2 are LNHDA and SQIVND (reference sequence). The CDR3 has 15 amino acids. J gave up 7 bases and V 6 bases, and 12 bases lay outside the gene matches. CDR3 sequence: CASSRNLGQGGEAFF. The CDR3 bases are TGTGCCAGTAGCCGCAACCTGGGACAGGGAGGTGAAGCTTTCTTT. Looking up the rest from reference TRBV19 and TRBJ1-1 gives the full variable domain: DGGITQSPKYLFRKEGQNVTLSCEQNLNHDAMYWYRQDPGQGLRLIYYSQIVNDFQKGDIAEGYSVSREKKESFPLTVTSAQKNPTAFYLCASSRNLGQGGEAFFGQGTRLTVV.

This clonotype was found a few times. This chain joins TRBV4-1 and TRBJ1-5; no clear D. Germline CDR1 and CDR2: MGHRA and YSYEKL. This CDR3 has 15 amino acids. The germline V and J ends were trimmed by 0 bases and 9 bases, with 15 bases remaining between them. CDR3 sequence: CASSQDRGSRLPQHF. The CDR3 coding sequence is TGCGCCAGCAGCCAAGATCGCGGATCGAGGCTGCCCCAGCATTTT.

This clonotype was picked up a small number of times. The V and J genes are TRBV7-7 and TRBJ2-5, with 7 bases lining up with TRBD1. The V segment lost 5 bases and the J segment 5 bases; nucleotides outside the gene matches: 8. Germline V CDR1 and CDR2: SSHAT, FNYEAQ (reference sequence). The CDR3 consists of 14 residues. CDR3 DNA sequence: TGTGCCAGCAGCACACAAGAGGGGGCCGAGACCCAGTACTTC. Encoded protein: CASSTQEGAETQYF.

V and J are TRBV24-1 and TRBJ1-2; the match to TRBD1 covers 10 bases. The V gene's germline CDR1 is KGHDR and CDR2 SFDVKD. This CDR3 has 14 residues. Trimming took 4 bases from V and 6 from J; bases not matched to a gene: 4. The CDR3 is CATSESGTGDGYTF. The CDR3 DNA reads TGTGCCACCAGTGAATCCGGGACAGGGGATGGCTACACCTTC.

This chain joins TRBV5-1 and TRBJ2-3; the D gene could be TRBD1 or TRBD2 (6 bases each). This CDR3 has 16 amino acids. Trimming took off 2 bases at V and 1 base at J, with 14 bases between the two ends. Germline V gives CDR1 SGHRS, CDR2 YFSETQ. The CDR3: CASSLTSGARTDTQYF. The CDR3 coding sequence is TGCGCCAGCAGCTTAACATCGGGGGCGCGCACAGATACGCAGTATTTT.

The CDR3 region has the DNA TGCGCCAGCAGCTTGACGGGGGCAGCCGGGGAGCTGTTTTTT. Amino acid sequence: CASSLTGAAGELFF. The chain employs TRBV5-1 and TRBJ2-2; D is tentatively TRBD1 or TRBD2 (6 bases each). Trimming removed 1 base at V and 6 bases at J, with 10 bases between. The CDR3 is made up of 14 amino acids. Germline values: CDR1 SGHRS, CDR2 YFSETQ. The full variable domain, with the rest looked up from reference TRBV5-1 and TRBJ2-2, is KAGVTQTPRYLIKTRGQQVTLSCSPISGHRSVSWYQQTPGQGLQFLFEYFSETQRNKGNFPGRFSGRQFSNSRSEMNVSTLELGDSALYLCASSLTGAAGELFFGEGSRLTVL.

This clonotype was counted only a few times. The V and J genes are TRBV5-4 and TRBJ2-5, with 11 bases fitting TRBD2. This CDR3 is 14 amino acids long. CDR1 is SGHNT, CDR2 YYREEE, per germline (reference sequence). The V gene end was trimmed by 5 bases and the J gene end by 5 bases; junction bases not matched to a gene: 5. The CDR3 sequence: CASSLAGGFETQYF. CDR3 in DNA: TGTGCCAGCAGTTTAGCGGGGGGGTTTGAGACCCAGTACTTC.

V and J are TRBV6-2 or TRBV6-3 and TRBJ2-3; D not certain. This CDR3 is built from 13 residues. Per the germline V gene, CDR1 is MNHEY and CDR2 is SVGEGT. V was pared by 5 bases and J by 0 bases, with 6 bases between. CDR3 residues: CASSRLSTDTQYF. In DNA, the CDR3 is TGTGCCAGCAGTCGGTTGAGCACAGATACGCAGTATTTT.

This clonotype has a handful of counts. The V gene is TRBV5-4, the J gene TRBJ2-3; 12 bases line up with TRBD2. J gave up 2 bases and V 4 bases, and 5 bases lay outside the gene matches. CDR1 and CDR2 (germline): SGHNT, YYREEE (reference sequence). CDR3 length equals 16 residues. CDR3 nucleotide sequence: TGTGCCAGCAGCATTACTAGCGGGGGGATCACAGATACGCAGTATTTT. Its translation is CASSITSGGITDTQYF.

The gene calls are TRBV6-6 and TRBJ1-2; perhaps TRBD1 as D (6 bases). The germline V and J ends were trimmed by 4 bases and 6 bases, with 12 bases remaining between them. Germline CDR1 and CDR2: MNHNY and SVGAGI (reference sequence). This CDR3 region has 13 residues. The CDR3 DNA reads TGTGCCAGCAGTTCAGGGGAGGTGAATGGCTACACCTTC. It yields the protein CASSSGEVNGYTF.

In DNA, the CDR3 is TGTGCCAGCAGCTTAGCGCATCGGGGGCTTGACTACGAGCAGTACGTC. This codes for CASSLAHRGLDYEQYV. This chain connects TRBV7-2 to TRBJ2-7; TRBD1 or TRBD2 may be the D gene (6 bases each). The V and J ends lost 0 bases and 3 bases respectively, with 15 bases between them. The CDR3 consists of 16 residues. Germline CDR1 SGHTA, CDR2 FQGNSA.

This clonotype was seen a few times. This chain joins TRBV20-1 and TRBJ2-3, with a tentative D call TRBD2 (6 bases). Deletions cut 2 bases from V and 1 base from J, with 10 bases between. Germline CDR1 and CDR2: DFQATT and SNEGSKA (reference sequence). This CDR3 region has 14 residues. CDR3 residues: CSARPGLGTDTQYF. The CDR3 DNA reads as TGCAGTGCTAGACCGGGACTGGGCACAGATACGCAGTATTTT.

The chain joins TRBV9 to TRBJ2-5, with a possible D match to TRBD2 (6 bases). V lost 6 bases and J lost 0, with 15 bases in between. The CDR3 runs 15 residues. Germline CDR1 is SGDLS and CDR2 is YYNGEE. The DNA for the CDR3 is TGTGCCAGCACCACCGCGGCGGGGTACCAAGAGACCCAGTACTTC. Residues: CASTTAAGYQETQYF.

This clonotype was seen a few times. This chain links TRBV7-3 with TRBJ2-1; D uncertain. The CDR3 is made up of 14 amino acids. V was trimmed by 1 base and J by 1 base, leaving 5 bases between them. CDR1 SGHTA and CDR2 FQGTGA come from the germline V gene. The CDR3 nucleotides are TGTGCCAGCAGCTTAATAGGGTCCTACAATGAGCAGTTCTTC. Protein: CASSLIGSYNEQFF.

CDR3 bases: TGCAGTGCTAGAGATGGCCGGGTTATCAGCAATGAGCAGTTCTTC. Its protein product is CSARDGRVISNEQFF. The chain carries TRBV20-1 and TRBJ2-1, with unresolved D. The germline V and J ends were trimmed by 0 bases and 6 bases, with 15 bases remaining between them. The V gene's germline CDR1 is DFQATT and CDR2 SNEGSKA (reference sequence). The CDR3 is 15 amino acids.

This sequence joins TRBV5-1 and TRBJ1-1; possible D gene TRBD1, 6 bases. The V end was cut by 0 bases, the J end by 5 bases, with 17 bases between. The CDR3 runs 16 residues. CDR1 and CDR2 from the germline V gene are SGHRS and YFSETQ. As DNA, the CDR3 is TGCGCCAGCAGCTTGGTACCAGGGGCTTTGGGGACTGAAGCTTTCTTT. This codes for CASSLVPGALGTEAFF.